This T cell receptor beta chain came from a study of Graves' ophthalmopathy and Graves' hyperthyroidism. Study in general: Investigators collected peripheral blood at initial diagnosis, before any treatment was given.

At least ten counts were recorded for this clonotype. Its matching antigen is unknown. Trimming left V 3 bases short and J 2 bases short, with 8 bases between. The CDR3 is 13 residues long. Study conclusions and caveats: For predicting ophthalmopathy progression, the model had around 64% sensitivity and roughly 72% specificity.

Beta-chain TCR CDR3 regions were amplified from RNA transcripts. Following a first-round RT-PCR that used HTBI primers, a second-round multiplex PCR was carried out. In TCRdb, the multiplex PCR reads were re-called with MiXCR into one record per CDR3 protein. The table records 400,000 to 450,000 distinct CDR3 sequences, around 20% of them present only once. This receptor was taken from a woman younger than 35 with stable Graves' hyperthyroidism. Sequenced sample: peripheral blood. The chain is built from TRBV12-3 or TRBV12-4 and TRBJ2-7; D unclear. Here the CDR3 DNA reads TGTGCCAGCAGTTTGAATTGGGCCTACGAGCAGTACTTC. This encodes CASSLNWAYEQYF.